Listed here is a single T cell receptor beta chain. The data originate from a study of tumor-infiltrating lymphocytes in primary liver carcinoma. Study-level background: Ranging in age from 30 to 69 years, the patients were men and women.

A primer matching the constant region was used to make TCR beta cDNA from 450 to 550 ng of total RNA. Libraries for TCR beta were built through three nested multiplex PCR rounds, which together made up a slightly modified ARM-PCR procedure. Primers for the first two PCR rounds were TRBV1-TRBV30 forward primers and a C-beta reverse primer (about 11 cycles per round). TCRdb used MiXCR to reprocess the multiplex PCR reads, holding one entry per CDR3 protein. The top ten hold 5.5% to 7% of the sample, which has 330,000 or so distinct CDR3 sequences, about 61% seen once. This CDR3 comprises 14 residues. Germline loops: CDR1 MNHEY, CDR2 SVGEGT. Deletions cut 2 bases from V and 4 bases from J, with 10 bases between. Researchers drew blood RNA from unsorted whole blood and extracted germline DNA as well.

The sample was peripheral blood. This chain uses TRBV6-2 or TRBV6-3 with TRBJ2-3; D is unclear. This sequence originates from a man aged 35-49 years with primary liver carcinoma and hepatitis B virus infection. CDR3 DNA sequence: TGTGCCAGCAGTTACGTTTCGTTGTCAGATACGCAGTATTTT. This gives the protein CASSYVSLSDTQYF.